This entry describes one TCR beta chain. Additional DNA sequences in this sample encode the identical CDR3. CDR3 length: 13 residues. Trimming removed 0 bases at V and 5 bases at J, with 7 bases between. From germline, CDR1 is MNHEY and CDR2 SMNVEV (reference sequence). Investigators divided CD4+ cells into CD45RA+ naive and CD45RA-negative memory subsets. The source of the sample is a study of shared clonotypes between healthy human individuals. Deep was the level at which the assay was run. The data were produced by immunoSEQ multiplex PCR, yet TCRdb's version contains in-frame clones alone and is incomplete. The sample has more than 2 million clones, about 95% seen once.

The chain employs TRBV27 and TRBJ1-2, with D possibly being TRBD1 (5 bases). Sequencing used naive CD4+ T cells sorted from blood. Subset indicated: CD45RA+ positively selected. The TCR comes from a man in his late teens or twenties in good health. The CDR3 sequence: CASSLSGDYGYTF. The CDR3 nucleotides are TGTGCCAGCAGTTTATCGGGGGATTATGGCTACACCTTC.